This T cell receptor (beta chain) is drawn from a study of blood T cell repertoires in COVID-19. Germline-derived CDR1 and CDR2 are SGHDT and YYEEEE. The V and J ends lost 7 bases and 6 bases respectively, with 23 bases between them. The CDR3 has 15 amino acids. The protocol was immunoSEQ multiplex PCR, while the TCRdb copy is restricted to in-frame clones and leaves out a portion. In the table there are under 350,000 clones, approximately 83% of which are singletons. This receptor was taken from a woman aged 40 to 50 with acute COVID-19. This chain joins TRBV5-6 and TRBJ2-7, with D uncertain. Sequencing was performed on PBMCs or T cells enriched from blood (not recorded which). CDR3 nucleotides: TGTGCCAGCGGCTCTCTGGGCCAGGTGGTGCTCGAGCAGTACTTC. Its translation: CASGSLGQVVLEQYF.